This TCR beta chain was observed in a study of cytomegalovirus exposure and HLA in healthy donors. Regarding the study as a whole: Differences between HLA loci emerged in a later analysis of TCR association rates, with DRB1 most and HLA-C fewest. Analysis was carried out at a later point, and it linked a missense DCLRE1C variant to TCR beta V- and J-gene trimming. In the analysis, some V segments, TRBV6-2 and TRBV6-3 included, were excluded as indistinguishable. It was likely that a cluster of highly shared sequence variants was a sequencing artifact.

V dropped 4 bases and J dropped 1; count of bases not matched to a gene: 7. The CDR3 length is 15 residues. The V gene's germline CDR1 is SGHTA and CDR2 FQGNSA. In the PCR, 60 Vbeta and 13 Jbeta primers were used. Profiled with immunoSEQ multiplex PCR; TCRdb holds only in-frame clones, not every one. The sample has under 300,000 clones, roughly 88% seen once; the top ten hold 3.5% to 4%. Details on this clone: Antigen unknown.

Sequences were obtained from PBMCs. This sequence joins TRBV7-2 and TRBJ2-7, with TRBD1 matching over 7 bases. This receptor was obtained from a man aged 35 to 55 in good health and CMV-seropositive. The CDR3 protein is CASSWPDRISYEQYF. The CDR3 bases are TGTGCCAGCAGCTGGCCGGACAGGATTTCCTACGAGCAGTACTTC.